This record looks at one T cell receptor beta chain sequence and its context. As yet, its antigen is unknown. As to treatment: oral pan-JAK inhibitor, 5-10 mg twice daily. Punch biopsies of lesional scalp, plus peripheral blood, were taken from alopecia areata patients. This entry is derived from a study of CD8+ T cells in alopecia areata. As for the study in general: The authors scored treated patients' severity by affected scalp percentage. Study results and limitations: Normal scalp had lower clonality than lesional scalp, with alopecia totalis/universalis lesions showing this most strongly.

CDR3 length equals 16 residues. The ends were cut back, 0 bases at V and 2 bases at J, with 14 bases in the middle. From germline, CDR1 is MGHRA and CDR2 YSYEKL. It was cDNA, reverse transcribed from extracted RNA, that served as the sequencing template. Only in-frame clones appear in the TCRdb table, and some are missing; sequencing was by immunoSEQ multiplex PCR. The top ten hold 1.3% of the sample, which has some 190,000 clones, roughly 70% seen once. This chain uses TRBV4-1 with TRBJ2-7; D possibly corresponds to TRBD2 (6 bases). Sequencing used CD4+ T cells sorted from blood, obtained around week 50, from a patient treated with tofacitinib. This TCR was sampled from a human donor with alopecia areata. CDR3 sequence (DNA): TGCGCCAGCAGCCAAGAAGGGGCGGGGTTACCCTACGAGCAGTACTTC. It translates to CASSQEGAGLPYEQYF.